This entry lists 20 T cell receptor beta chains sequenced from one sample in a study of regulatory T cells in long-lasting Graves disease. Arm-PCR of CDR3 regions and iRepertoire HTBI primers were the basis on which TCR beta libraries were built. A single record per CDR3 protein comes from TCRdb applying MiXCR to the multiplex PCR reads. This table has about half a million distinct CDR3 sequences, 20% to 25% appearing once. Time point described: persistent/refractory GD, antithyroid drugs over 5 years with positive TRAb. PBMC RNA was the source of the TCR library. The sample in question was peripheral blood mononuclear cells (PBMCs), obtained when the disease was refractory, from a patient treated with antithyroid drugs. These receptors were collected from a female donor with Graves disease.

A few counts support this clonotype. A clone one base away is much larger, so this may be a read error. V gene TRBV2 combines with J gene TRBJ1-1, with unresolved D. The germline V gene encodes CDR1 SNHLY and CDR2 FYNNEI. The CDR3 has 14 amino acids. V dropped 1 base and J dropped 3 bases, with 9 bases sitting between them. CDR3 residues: CASSEVELDTEAFF. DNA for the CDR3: TGTGCCAGCAGTGAAGTGGAGTTGGACACTGAAGCTTTCTTT.

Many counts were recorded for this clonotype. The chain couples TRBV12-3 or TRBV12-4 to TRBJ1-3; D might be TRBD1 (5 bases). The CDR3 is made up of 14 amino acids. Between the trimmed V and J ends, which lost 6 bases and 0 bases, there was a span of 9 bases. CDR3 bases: TGTGCCAGCAGACCGACAGCCTCTGGAAACACCATATATTTT. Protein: CASRPTASGNTIYF.

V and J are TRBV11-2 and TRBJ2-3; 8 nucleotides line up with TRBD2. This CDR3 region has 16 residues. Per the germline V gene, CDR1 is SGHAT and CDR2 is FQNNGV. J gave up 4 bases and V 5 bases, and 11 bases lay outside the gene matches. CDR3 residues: CASSRLGGGTSDTQYF. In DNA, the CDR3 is TGTGCCAGCAGCCGACTGGGCGGGGGGACCTCAGATACGCAGTATTTT.

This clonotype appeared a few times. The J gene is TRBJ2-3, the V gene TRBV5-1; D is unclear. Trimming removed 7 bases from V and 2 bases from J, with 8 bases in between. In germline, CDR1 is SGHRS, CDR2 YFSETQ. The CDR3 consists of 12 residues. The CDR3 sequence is CASSPHTDTQYF. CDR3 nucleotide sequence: TGCGCCAGCTCTCCTCACACAGATACGCAGTATTTT.

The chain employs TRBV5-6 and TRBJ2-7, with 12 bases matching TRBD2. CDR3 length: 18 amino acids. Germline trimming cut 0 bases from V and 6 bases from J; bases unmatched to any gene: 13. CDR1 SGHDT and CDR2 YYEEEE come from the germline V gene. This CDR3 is CASSLELAGGPLVLEQYF. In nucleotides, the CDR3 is TGTGCCAGCAGCTTGGAGCTAGCGGGAGGGCCTCTTGTCCTCGAGCAGTACTTC.

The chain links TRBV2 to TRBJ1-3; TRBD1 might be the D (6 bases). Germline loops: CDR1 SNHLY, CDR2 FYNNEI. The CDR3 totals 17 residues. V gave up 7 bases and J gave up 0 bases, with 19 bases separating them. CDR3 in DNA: TGTGCCAGCACAGGGGTGGCGGGACCCTTCTCTGGAAACACCATATATTTT. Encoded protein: CASTGVAGPFSGNTIYF. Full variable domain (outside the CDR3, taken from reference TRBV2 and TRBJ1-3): EPEVTQTPSHQVTQMGQEVILRCVPISNHLYFYWYRQILGQKVEFLVSFYNNEISEKSEIFDDQFSVERPDGSNFTLKIRSTKLEDSAMYFCASTGVAGPFSGNTIYFGEGSWLTVV.

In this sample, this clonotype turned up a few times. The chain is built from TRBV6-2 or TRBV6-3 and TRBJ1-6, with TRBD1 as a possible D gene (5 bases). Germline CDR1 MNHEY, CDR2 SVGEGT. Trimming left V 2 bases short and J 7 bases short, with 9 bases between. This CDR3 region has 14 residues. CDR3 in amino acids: CASSYDRYNSPLHF. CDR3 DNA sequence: TGTGCCAGCAGTTACGACAGATACAATTCACCCCTCCACTTT.

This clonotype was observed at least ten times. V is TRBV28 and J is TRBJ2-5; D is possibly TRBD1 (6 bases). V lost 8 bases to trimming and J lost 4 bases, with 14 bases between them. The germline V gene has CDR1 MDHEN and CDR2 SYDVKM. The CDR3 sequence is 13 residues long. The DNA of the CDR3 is TGTGCCAGCGCCCCGAAACAGGGAGAGACCCAGTACTTC. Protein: CASAPKQGETQYF.

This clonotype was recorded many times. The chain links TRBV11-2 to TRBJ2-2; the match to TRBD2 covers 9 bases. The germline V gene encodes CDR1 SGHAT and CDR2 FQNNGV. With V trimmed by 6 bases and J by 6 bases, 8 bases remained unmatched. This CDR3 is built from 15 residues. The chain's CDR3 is CASSSSGISSGELFF. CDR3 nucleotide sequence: TGTGCCAGCAGTTCTAGCGGGATCAGTTCCGGGGAGCTGTTTTTT.

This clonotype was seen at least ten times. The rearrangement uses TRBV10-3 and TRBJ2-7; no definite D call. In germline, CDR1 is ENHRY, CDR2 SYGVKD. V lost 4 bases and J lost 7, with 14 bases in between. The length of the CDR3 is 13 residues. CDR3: CAISVVSQWEQYF. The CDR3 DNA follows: TGTGCCATCAGTGTAGTATCTCAGTGGGAGCAGTACTTC.

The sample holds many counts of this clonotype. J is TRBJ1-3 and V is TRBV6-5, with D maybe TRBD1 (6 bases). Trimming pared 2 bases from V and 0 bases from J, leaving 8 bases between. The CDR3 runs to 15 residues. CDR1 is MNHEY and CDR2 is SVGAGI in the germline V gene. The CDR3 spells CASSYGQSSGNTIYF. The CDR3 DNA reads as TGTGCCAGCAGTTACGGACAGAGCTCTGGAAACACCATATATTTT.

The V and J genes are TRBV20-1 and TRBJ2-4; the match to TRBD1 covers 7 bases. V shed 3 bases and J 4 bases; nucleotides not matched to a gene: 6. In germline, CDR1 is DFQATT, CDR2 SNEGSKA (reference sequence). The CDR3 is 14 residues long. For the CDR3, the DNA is TGCAGTGCTAGCCGGACAGGTCTTAAAAACATTCAGTACTTC. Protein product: CSASRTGLKNIQYF.

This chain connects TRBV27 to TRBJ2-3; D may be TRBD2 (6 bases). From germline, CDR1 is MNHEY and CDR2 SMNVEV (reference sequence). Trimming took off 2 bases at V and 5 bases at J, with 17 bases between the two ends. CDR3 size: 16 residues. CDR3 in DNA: TGTGCCAGCAGTTTAAGTCCGGGGGTGAGGCTAGATACGCAGTATTTT. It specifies CASSLSPGVRLDTQYF.

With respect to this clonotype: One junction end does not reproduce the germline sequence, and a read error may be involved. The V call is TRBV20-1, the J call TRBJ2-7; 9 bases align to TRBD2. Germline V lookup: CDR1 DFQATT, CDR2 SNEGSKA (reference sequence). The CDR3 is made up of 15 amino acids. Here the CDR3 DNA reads TGCAGTGCTAGAGGTAGCGGGGGATCCTCCTACGAGCAGTGCTTC. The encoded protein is CSARGSGGSSYEQCF.

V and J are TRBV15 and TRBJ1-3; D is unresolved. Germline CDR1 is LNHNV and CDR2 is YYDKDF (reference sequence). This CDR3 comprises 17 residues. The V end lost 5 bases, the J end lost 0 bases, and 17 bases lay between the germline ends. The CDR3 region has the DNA TGTGCCACCAGCGACCCGCGGCAGCGAAGCTCTGGAAACACCATATATTTT. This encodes CATSDPRQRSSGNTIYF.

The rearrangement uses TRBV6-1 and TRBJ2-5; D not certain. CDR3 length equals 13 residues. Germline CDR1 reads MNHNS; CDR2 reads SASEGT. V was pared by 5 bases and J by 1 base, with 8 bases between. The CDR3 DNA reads TGTGCCAGCAGTCACCCGGTCCAAGAGACCCAGTACTTC. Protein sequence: CASSHPVQETQYF.

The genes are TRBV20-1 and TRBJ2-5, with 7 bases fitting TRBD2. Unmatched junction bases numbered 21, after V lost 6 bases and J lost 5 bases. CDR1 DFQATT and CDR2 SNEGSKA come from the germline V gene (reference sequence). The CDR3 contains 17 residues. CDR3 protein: CSASLAGGGAHGETQYF. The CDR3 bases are TGCAGTGCCTCCCTCGCTGGCGGGGGAGCCCACGGGGAGACCCAGTACTTC.

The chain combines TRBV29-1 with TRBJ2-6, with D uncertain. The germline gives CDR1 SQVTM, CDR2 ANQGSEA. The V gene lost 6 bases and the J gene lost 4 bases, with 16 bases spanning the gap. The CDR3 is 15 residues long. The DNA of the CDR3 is TGCAGCGTACGGCTATCCGAGGCCGGGGCCAACGTCCTGACTTTC. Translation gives CSVRLSEAGANVLTF. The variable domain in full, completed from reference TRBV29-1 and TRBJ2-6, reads SAVISQKPSRDICQRGTSLTIQCQVDSQVTMMFWYRQQPGQSLTLIATANQGSEATYESGFVIDKFPISRPNLTFSTLTVSNMSPEDSSIYLCSVRLSEAGANVLTFGAGSRLTVL.

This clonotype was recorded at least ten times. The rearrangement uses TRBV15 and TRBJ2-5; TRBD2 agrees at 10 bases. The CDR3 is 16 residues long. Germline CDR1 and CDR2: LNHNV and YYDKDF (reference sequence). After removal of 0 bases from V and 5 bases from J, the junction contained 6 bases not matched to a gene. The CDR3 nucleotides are TGTGCCACCAGCAGAGATCGTAGCGGGGGGAGCGAGACCCAGTACTTC. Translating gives CATSRDRSGGSETQYF.

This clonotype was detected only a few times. Here the CDR3 DNA reads TGCAGTGCCCCAGGGGGCGCAAAGGGCTACACCTTC. Protein: CSAPGGAKGYTF. The chain couples TRBV20-1 to TRBJ1-2; TRBD1 matches 8 bases. This CDR3 is 12 amino acids long. Germline CDR1 reads DFQATT; CDR2 reads SNEGSKA (reference sequence). V gave up 6 bases and J gave up 8 bases; unmatched junction bases: 8.